A single sample gave rise to the 20 T cell receptor beta chains below, sequenced in a study of blood T cell repertoires in COVID-19. Some clones are missing from TCRdb's copy, which holds only in-frame ones; the method was immunoSEQ multiplex PCR. Among 25,000 to 30,000 clones listed, under 80% were seen once. Sequencing was performed on peripheral blood. The receptors were gathered from a woman aged 70-85 years with active or convalescent COVID-19.

The genes are TRBV28 and TRBJ1-6; 7 bases are a match to TRBD1. Germline CDR1 reads MDHEN; CDR2 reads SYDVKM. This CDR3 contains 15 residues. V lost 4 bases, J lost 9 bases, and 9 bases stayed unmatched. CDR3 nucleotide sequence: TGTGCCAGCAGTTGGTCCAGGGGGAGGAGTTCACCCCTCCACTTT. It yields the protein CASSWSRGRSSPLHF. Together with reference TRBV28 and TRBJ1-6, the CDR3 gives the full variable domain: DVKVTQSSRYLVKRTGEKVFLECVQDMDHENMFWYRQDPGLGLRLIYFSYDVKMKEKGDIPEGYSVSREKKERFSLILESASTNQTSMYLCASSWSRGRSSPLHFGNGTRLTVT.

This sequence joins TRBV30 and TRBJ1-2; D not certain. Germline V gene lookup returns CDR1 GTSNPN and CDR2 SVGIG (reference sequence). Between the trimmed V and J ends, which lost 3 bases and 4 bases, there was a span of 21 bases. The CDR3 length is 16 residues. CDR3 in amino acids: CAWRGSVDHLGYGYTF. CDR3 DNA: TGTGCCTGGAGAGGGAGTGTGGACCACCTCGGCTATGGCTACACCTTC.

The chain carries TRBV11-2 and TRBJ1-2; TRBD1 agrees at 10 bases. CDR1 and CDR2 from the germline V gene are SGHAT and FQNNGV. With V trimmed by 5 bases and J by 4 bases, 13 bases remained unmatched. This CDR3 comprises 17 residues. The CDR3 sequence: CASSITGTGAAGYGYTF. In nucleotides, the CDR3 is TGTGCCAGCAGCATCACCGGGACAGGGGCAGCAGGCTATGGCTACACCTTC.

The chain recombines TRBV5-1 with TRBJ1-2; D may be TRBD1 (5 bases). The CDR3 length is 13 residues. Germline V gene lookup returns CDR1 SGHRS and CDR2 YFSETQ. Trimming left V 5 bases short and J 2 bases short, with 10 bases between. In DNA, the CDR3 is TGCGCCAGCAGAGGGGCGGAAAACTATGGCTACACCTTC. This codes for CASRGAENYGYTF.

The chain carries TRBV6-4 and TRBJ2-3, with 12 bases aligning to TRBD2. V lost 5 bases and J lost 4; bases outside the gene matches: 4. From germline, CDR1 is MRHNA and CDR2 SNTAGT. The CDR3 is 15 amino acids. CDR3 in amino acids: CASSMTSGRPDTQYF. CDR3 DNA: TGTGCCAGCAGTATGACTAGCGGGAGACCAGATACGCAGTATTTT.

The chain combines TRBV3-1 (or the pseudogene TRBV3-2) with TRBJ1-2; possible D gene TRBD1, 6 bases. The germline V and J ends were trimmed by 6 bases and 4 bases, with 15 bases remaining between them. The CDR3 is 14 residues long. Germline V lookup: CDR1 LGHDT, CDR2 YNNKEL (reference sequence). The CDR3 bases are TGTGCCAGCAGACCCTCCGACAGGATCTATGGCTACACCTTC. It is translated as CASRPSDRIYGYTF.

The chain recombines TRBV21-1 with TRBJ2-3; the DNA was not compared with TRBD2, the D call given in the table. TRBV21-1 counts as a pseudogene. There are 16 residues in the CDR3. The CDR3 sequence: CASSSGIAASTDTQYF. Here the CDR3 DNA reads TGTGCCAGCAGTAGCGGAATAGCGGCTAGCACAGATACGCAGTATTTT.

The chain combines TRBV15 with TRBJ1-2; 8 bases agree with TRBD1. The germline CDR1 and CDR2 sequences are LNHNV and YYDKDF (reference sequence). The CDR3 is made up of 15 amino acids. The V gene end was trimmed by 0 bases and the J gene end by 1 base; junction bases not matched to a gene: 1. CDR3 bases: TGTGCCACCAGCAGAGAACAGGGGGTTAACTATGGCTACACCTTC. Translated, it gives CATSREQGVNYGYTF.

The chain joins TRBV3-1 (or the pseudogene TRBV3-2) to TRBJ2-5; the match to TRBD1 covers 8 bases. The CDR3 is 14 amino acids. Germline-derived CDR1 and CDR2 are LGHDT and YNNKEL (reference sequence). Unmatched junction bases numbered 4, after V lost 1 base and J lost 6 bases. CDR3 residues: CASSQVTGVQTQYF. CDR3 coding DNA: TGTGCCAGCAGCCAAGTGACAGGGGTTCAGACCCAGTACTTC.

V gene TRBV5-1 combines with J gene TRBJ1-2, with 10 bases fitting TRBD1. The CDR3 runs to 14 residues. Germline V gives CDR1 SGHRS, CDR2 YFSETQ. V was clipped by 5 bases and J by 6 bases; unmatched bases: 7. The CDR3 nucleotides are TGCGCCAGCAGACGGGACAGGGGAGGGGATGGCTACACCTTC. Encoded protein: CASRRDRGGDGYTF.

The chain employs TRBV27 and TRBJ2-2; D ambiguous. V was trimmed by 5 bases and J by 5 bases, leaving 21 bases between them. The CDR3 is made up of 17 amino acids. CDR1 and CDR2 from the germline V gene are MNHEY and SMNVEV (reference sequence). The CDR3 protein is CASSPLALPMRTGELFF. Here the CDR3 DNA reads TGTGCCAGCAGTCCCCTCGCCCTTCCCATGAGGACCGGGGAGCTGTTTTTT.

The chain recombines TRBV19 with TRBJ2-7; 10 nucleotides agree with TRBD2. There are 15 residues in the CDR3. Germline V lookup: CDR1 LNHDA, CDR2 SQIVND (reference sequence). V was pared by 3 bases and J by 3 bases, with 5 bases of the junction left unmatched. CDR3 nucleotide sequence: TGTGCCAGTAGTATCTTGGCTAGCGGGAGCTACGAGCAGTACTTC. It specifies CASSILASGSYEQYF.

This clone was seen only a few times. V usage is TRBV5-1 and J usage is TRBJ1-1; TRBD1 might be the D (5 bases). This CDR3 region has 13 residues. Trimming took off 0 bases at V and 6 bases at J, with 9 bases between the two ends. Germline V CDR1 and CDR2: SGHRS, YFSETQ. The CDR3 reads CASSLAQGSEAFF. As DNA, the CDR3 is TGCGCCAGCAGCTTGGCTCAGGGCTCTGAAGCTTTCTTT.

V and J are TRBV19 and TRBJ2-2; 8 bases line up with TRBD2. With 5 bases clipped from V and 3 bases from J, the junction kept 5 bases outside the gene matches. The CDR3 consists of 15 residues. The germline V gene encodes CDR1 LNHDA and CDR2 SQIVND (reference sequence). The CDR3 loop reads CASSSGGRYTGELFF. The CDR3 DNA reads TGTGCCAGTAGTTCTGGCGGGAGGTACACCGGGGAGCTGTTTTTT. Based on the CDR3 plus reference TRBV19 and TRBJ2-2, the full variable domain is DGGITQSPKYLFRKEGQNVTLSCEQNLNHDAMYWYRQDPGQGLRLIYYSQIVNDFQKGDIAEGYSVSREKKESFPLTVTSAQKNPTAFYLCASSSGGRYTGELFFGEGSRLTVL.

The chain recombines TRBV4-3 with TRBJ1-2; D unclear. V dropped 0 bases and J dropped 0 bases, with 8 bases sitting between them. CDR1 and CDR2 (germline): LGHNA, YSLEER. This CDR3 comprises 15 residues. The CDR3 sequence: CASSQDYRANYGYTF. The CDR3 bases are TGCGCCAGCAGCCAAGACTACAGAGCTAACTATGGCTACACCTTC.

Only a few counts were recorded for this clone. CDR3: CASSQDGGGIGNQPQHF. In DNA form, the CDR3 reads TGTGCCAGCAGCCAAGATGGCGGGGGAATTGGCAATCAGCCCCAGCATTTT. The rearrangement joins TRBV3-1 (or the pseudogene TRBV3-2) to TRBJ1-5, with D maybe TRBD1 (5 bases). This CDR3 comprises 17 residues. Germline loops: CDR1 LGHDT, CDR2 YNNKEL (reference sequence). V lost 0 bases and J lost 2, with 14 bases in between.

The J gene is TRBJ1-1, the V gene TRBV6-5; 10 bases line up with TRBD1. Trimming at V came to 5 bases and at J to 6 bases, leaving 9 bases not matched to a gene. The CDR3 contains 15 residues. Looked up from germline, CDR1 is MNHEY and CDR2 is SVGAGI. CDR3 sequence reads: CASSPMTTGGSEAFF. In DNA form, the CDR3 reads TGTGCCAGCAGTCCAATGACGACAGGGGGCTCTGAAGCTTTCTTT.

A few counts support this clone. V is TRBV6-6 and J is TRBJ1-4; D is possibly TRBD1 (6 bases). The germline gives CDR1 MNHNY, CDR2 SVGAGI (reference sequence). Deletions cut 5 bases from V and 5 bases from J, with 18 bases between. The CDR3 has 16 amino acids. As DNA, the CDR3 is TGTGCCAGCAGTCCTCATCAGACAGGACGGAATGAAAAACTGTTTTTT. This encodes CASSPHQTGRNEKLFF.

This sequence joins TRBV10-2 and TRBJ1-2; TRBD1 is a possible D gene (5 bases). Trimming cost V 1 base and J 3 bases, with 9 bases left between them. CDR1 and CDR2 from the germline V gene are WSHSY and SAAADI. This CDR3 comprises 14 residues. In DNA, the CDR3 is TGCGCCAGCAGTGAGTGGGGCAGTGACTATGGCTACACCTTC. Translating gives CASSEWGSDYGYTF.

The chain recombines TRBV25-1 with TRBJ1-3; no definite D call. Trimming took 5 bases from V and 0 from J, leaving 11 bases between them. The germline V gene has CDR1 MGHDK and CDR2 SYGVNS. The CDR3 has 15 amino acids. This CDR3 reads CASSRGHSSGNTIYF. The CDR3 DNA follows: TGTGCCAGCAGTCGCGGGCACAGCTCTGGAAACACCATATATTTT.